This TCR beta chain was observed in a study of Tregs in tolerant kidney transplant recipients. The CDR3 loop spans 14 amino acids. The V gene lost 4 bases and the J gene lost 5 bases, with 13 bases spanning the gap. Germline values: CDR1 SGHRS, CDR2 YFSETQ. Some clones are missing from TCRdb's copy, which holds only in-frame ones; the method was immunoSEQ multiplex PCR. The sample contains about 1,500 clones, about 90% of which appear only once. Worth noting for this clone: Antigen: not known.

This sequence joins TRBV5-1 and TRBJ2-1, with D uncertain. This receptor was obtained from a human donor in good health. The source material was CD4+ T cells from blood cultured with allogeneic cells. The CDR3 spells CASSIGGLNNEQFF. The CDR3 region has the DNA TGCGCCAGCAGCATAGGTGGCCTTAACAATGAGCAGTTCTTC. Looking up the rest from reference TRBV5-1 and TRBJ2-1 gives the full variable domain: KAGVTQTPRYLIKTRGQQVTLSCSPISGHRSVSWYQQTPGQGLQFLFEYFSETQRNKGNFPGRFSGRQFSNSRSEMNVSTLELGDSALYLCASSIGGLNNEQFFGPGTRLTVL.